These 20 T cell receptor beta chains were sequenced from one sample in a study of graft-versus-host responses after intestinal transplantation. These receptors' targets are unknown. Sequenced by immunoSEQ multiplex PCR; TCRdb stores in-frame clones only, minus some. The sample lists some 110,000 clones; more than 75% were seen once. The sample in question was unstimulated CD4+ T cells sorted from spleen or lymph node cells, obtained before intestinal transplant. These receptors were obtained from a human donor who received an intestinal transplant.

CDR3 residues: CASSLVPFSSTDTQYF. The CDR3 DNA sequence: TGTGCCAGTAGCCTTGTTCCTTTCTCTAGCACAGATACGCAGTATTTT. This sequence joins TRBV19 and TRBJ2-3; D gene ambiguous. The CDR3 runs to 16 residues. CDR1 is LNHDA and CDR2 is SQIVND in the germline V gene (reference sequence). The V end was cut by 6 bases, the J end by 0 bases, with 16 bases between.

The rearrangement joins TRBV7-2 to TRBJ2-3, with TRBD2 as a possible D gene (6 bases). The CDR3 is 15 amino acids. Trimming shortened V by 4 bases and J by 3 bases, and 14 bases separated the two germline ends. Germline lookup yields CDR1 SGHTA and CDR2 FQGNSA. The CDR3 is CASSSLATDTDTQYF. For the CDR3, the DNA is TGTGCCAGCAGCTCTCTAGCGACCGATACAGATACGCAGTATTTT.

V gene TRBV7-2 combines with J gene TRBJ1-6; a possible D gene is TRBD1 (5 bases). Trimming removed 2 bases from V and 6 bases from J, with 11 bases in between. Germline V gene lookup returns CDR1 SGHTA and CDR2 FQGNSA. The CDR3 consists of 15 residues. The chain's CDR3 is CASSLTPGSNSPLHF. As DNA, the CDR3 is TGTGCCAGCAGCTTAACCCCAGGGTCTAATTCACCCCTCCACTTT.

The rearrangement uses TRBV11-2 and TRBJ2-7; 7 bases fit TRBD1. This CDR3 comprises 16 residues. V was clipped by 3 bases and J by 0 bases; unmatched bases: 8. CDR1 is SGHAT, CDR2 FQNNGV, per germline. The CDR3 reads CASSFTGTVTSYEQYF. In DNA, the CDR3 is TGTGCCAGCAGCTTCACCGGGACAGTGACCTCCTACGAGCAGTACTTC. Complete variable domain (other parts from reference TRBV11-2 and TRBJ2-7): EAGVAQSPRYKIIEKRQSVAFWCNPISGHATLYWYQQILGQGPKLLIQFQNNGVVDDSQLPKDRFSAERLKGVDSTLKIQPAKLEDSAVYLCASSFTGTVTSYEQYFGPGTRLTVT.

This chain uses TRBV19 with TRBJ2-4; possibly TRBD1 for D (6 bases). Trimming stripped 10 bases from V and 0 bases from J, with 10 bases between. The CDR3 covers 13 residues. Germline V gene lookup returns CDR1 LNHDA and CDR2 SQIVND (reference sequence). Here the CDR3 DNA reads TGTGCCACCCAGGACAGAGCCAAAAACATTCAGTACTTC. Protein product: CATQDRAKNIQYF.

The V gene is TRBV7-2, the J gene TRBJ2-3, with D unclear. From germline, CDR1 is SGHTA and CDR2 FQGNSA. Trimming stripped 0 bases from V and 1 base from J, with 8 bases between. The CDR3 is made up of 15 amino acids. This CDR3 is CASSLAAHRTDTQYF. DNA for the CDR3: TGTGCCAGCAGCTTAGCTGCGCATCGCACAGATACGCAGTATTTT.

This clone came up once. The chain employs TRBV2 and TRBJ2-2; TRBD2 aligns across 8 bases. The ends lost 8 bases at V and 0 bases at J; junction bases unmatched: 5. The germline CDR1 and CDR2 sequences are SNHLY and FYNNEI. This CDR3 is built from 15 residues. The CDR3 DNA is TGTGCCAGCCAGCGGGAGTCTGCGAACACCGGGGAGCTGTTTTTT. Translating it yields CASQRESANTGELFF.

The rearrangement joins TRBV25-1 to TRBJ2-2, with TRBD2 identical over 10 bases. CDR1 is MGHDK, CDR2 SYGVNS, per germline. J was trimmed by 6 bases and V by 2 bases; bases with no gene match: 9. The CDR3 length is 17 residues. CDR3 DNA: TGTGCCAGCAGTGAAAAAGGATGGCTAGCGGGGGCCGGGGAGCTGTTTTTT. This encodes CASSEKGWLAGAGELFF. The full variable domain, its missing parts supplied by reference TRBV25-1 and TRBJ2-2, is EADIYQTPRYLVIGTGKKITLECSQTMGHDKMYWYQQDPGMELHLIHYSYGVNSTEKGDLSSESTVSRIRTEHFPLTLESARPSHTSQYLCASSEKGWLAGAGELFFGEGSRLTVL.

The CDR3 DNA reads TGTGCCAGCAGACCATGGTCGGTCACCGGGGAGCTGTTTTTT. It is translated as CASRPWSVTGELFF. This chain links TRBV27 with TRBJ2-2; D is ambiguous. The CDR3 is 14 residues long. Germline V gene data show CDR1 as MNHEY and CDR2 as SMNVEV (reference sequence). The V and J ends lost 6 bases and 4 bases respectively, with 12 bases between them.

This chain links TRBV18 with TRBJ2-5; TRBD1 might be the D (6 bases). Trimming removed 4 bases at V and 5 bases at J, with 11 bases between. Germline V gene data show CDR1 as KGHSH and CDR2 as LQKENI. The CDR3 covers 13 residues. CDR3 sequence: CASSQNRDETQYF. The CDR3 DNA sequence: TGTGCCAGCTCACAGAACAGGGATGAGACCCAGTACTTC.

The V call is TRBV30, the J call TRBJ2-5; D unresolved. V gave up 0 bases and J gave up 10 bases, with 21 bases separating them. Germline CDR1 reads GTSNPN; CDR2 reads SVGIG (reference sequence). There are 15 residues in the CDR3. The CDR3, as DNA: TGTGCCTGGAGTGTACCAGGCGCCCCCGGAGTGGGCCAGTACTTC. Translated: CAWSVPGAPGVGQYF.

This chain joins TRBV7-9 and TRBJ2-1; the match to TRBD2 covers 7 bases. Trimming took 1 base from V and 8 from J; bases not matched to a gene: 17. Per germline, CDR1 SEHNR and CDR2 FQNEAQ (reference sequence). CDR3 length: 18 residues. The CDR3 sequence: CASSLVGRGEFALDEQFF. The CDR3 nucleotides are TGTGCCAGCAGCTTAGTTGGTCGGGGGGAATTCGCTCTCGATGAGCAGTTCTTC.

Written as DNA, the CDR3 is TGCGCCAGCAGCTTGCAGGGGAATCTCTTACCTGACGAGCAGTACTTC. Its protein product is CASSLQGNLLPDEQYF. The chain carries TRBV5-1 and TRBJ2-7, with a tentative D call TRBD1 (6 bases). V lost 1 base to trimming and J lost 5 bases, with 19 bases between them. The germline V gene encodes CDR1 SGHRS and CDR2 YFSETQ. This CDR3 is 16 amino acids long.

This chain links TRBV9 with TRBJ2-7; perhaps TRBD1 as D (6 bases). V dropped 2 bases and J dropped 6 bases, with 12 bases sitting between them. There are 13 residues in the CDR3. Germline values: CDR1 SGDLS, CDR2 YYNGEE. The CDR3 here is CASSVRTVGEQYF. Here the CDR3 DNA reads TGTGCCAGCAGCGTCCGGACAGTTGGCGAGCAGTACTTC.

This clone has only a few counts. V gene TRBV6-6 combines with J gene TRBJ1-2, with unresolved D. The length of the CDR3 is 14 residues. The germline V gene encodes CDR1 MNHNY and CDR2 SVGAGI (reference sequence). V dropped 2 bases and J dropped 2 bases, with 9 bases sitting between them. CDR3 in amino acids: CASSYGEGNYGYTF. The CDR3 bases are TGTGCCAGCAGTTACGGGGAAGGGAACTATGGCTACACCTTC.

Only one count was recorded for this clone. V usage is TRBV29-1 and J usage is TRBJ2-1, with TRBD2 matching over 16 bases. CDR3 length: 19 residues. J gave up 7 bases and V 5 bases, and 17 bases lay outside the gene matches. Germline lookup yields CDR1 SQVTM and CDR2 ANQGSEA. In nucleotides, the CDR3 is TGCAGCGTTCGTCGCTGGGAGGGGGGACTAGCGGGAGGGCCGAATGAGCAGTTCTTC. It translates to CSVRRWEGGLAGGPNEQFF.

This chain links TRBV11-2 with TRBJ2-3; 14 nucleotides line up with TRBD2. CDR1 and CDR2 (germline): SGHAT, FQNNGV. The CDR3 loop spans 16 amino acids. After removal of 5 bases from V and 4 bases from J, the junction contained 5 bases not matched to a gene. CDR3 in amino acids: CASSPGLAGESDTQYF. Written as DNA, the CDR3 is TGTGCCAGCAGCCCGGGACTAGCGGGGGAGTCAGATACGCAGTATTTT.

The chain recombines TRBV5-1 with TRBJ2-7; the match to TRBD1 covers 9 bases. Germline loops: CDR1 SGHRS, CDR2 YFSETQ. Trimming cost V 4 bases and J 2 bases; bases outside gene matches: 10. The CDR3 is 16 residues long. For the CDR3, the DNA is TGCGCCAGCAGCCGACAATCGGACAGGGGACCCTACGAGCAGTACTTC. Translated: CASSRQSDRGPYEQYF. The full variable domain, in which reference TRBV5-1 and TRBJ2-7 provide the parts outside the CDR3, is KAGVTQTPRYLIKTRGQQVTLSCSPISGHRSVSWYQQTPGQGLQFLFEYFSETQRNKGNFPGRFSGRQFSNSRSEMNVSTLELGDSALYLCASSRQSDRGPYEQYFGPGTRLTVT.

The chain carries TRBV5-1 and TRBJ2-3; 11 bases align to TRBD2. From germline, CDR1 is SGHRS and CDR2 YFSETQ. V lost 0 bases, J lost 3 bases, and 3 bases stayed unmatched. The length of the CDR3 is 16 residues. CDR3 sequence reads: CASSLGASGRTDTQYF. DNA of the CDR3: TGCGCCAGCAGCTTGGGGGCTAGCGGGAGGACAGATACGCAGTATTTT.

The chain employs TRBV2 and TRBJ1-5; D not resolved. Looked up from germline, CDR1 is SNHLY and CDR2 is FYNNEI. The CDR3 has 17 amino acids. Trimming pared 3 bases from V and 0 bases from J, leaving 15 bases between. The CDR3, as DNA: TGTGCCAGCAGTGAGGAGGGTCCTCAAAATAGCAATCAGCCCCAGCATTTT. Protein: CASSEEGPQNSNQPQHF.